These T cell receptor beta chains were read from a single sample in a study of CD8 T cells in ankylosing spondylitis. TCRdb recomputed calls from the 5' RACE reads with MiXCR, one row per CDR3 protein. The table has approximately 220,000 distinct CDR3 sequences, approximately 16% seen once. Sample: blood, either unsorted or a sorted T cell fraction (not recorded which). The receptors here all came from a male donor with ankylosing spondylitis. Both conserved end residues are part of each CDR3. The order of the fields is CDR3 protein, CDR3 DNA, clone size, D gene, J gene, V gene, CDR3 length. A D gene is named only where the DNA matches it firmly. Size values are once, few and many counts, or a class for expanded clones, and some rows have none.

CASSLANRGNQPQHF TGTGCCAGCAGCTTGGCGAACAGGGGAAATCAGCCCCAGCATTTT few TRBD1 TRBJ1-5 TRBV5-6 15
CASSSSGTSGMTQYF TGTGCCAGCAGCTCTTCCGGGACTAGCGGTATGACCCAGTACTTC NA TRBD2 TRBJ2-5 TRBV7-2 15
CASSSNNLGEKLFF TGCGCCAGCAGCTCCAATAACCTTGGTGAAAAACTGTTTTTT NA NA TRBJ1-4 TRBV5-1 14
CASSLITGAVEDQPQHF TGTGCCAGCAGCTTAATTACAGGGGCCGTTGAAGATCAGCCCCAGCATTTT NA TRBD1 TRBJ1-5 TRBV7-9 17
CSVASSLGSTDTQYF TGCAGCGTTGCTTCTAGCCTAGGGAGCACAGATACGCAGTATTTT few NA TRBJ2-3 TRBV29-1 15
CASRKMGTQYF TGTGCCAGCAGGAAAATGGGTACGCAGTATTTT NA NA TRBJ2-3 TRBV7-9 11
CASSAPQSYNEQFF TGTGCCAGCAGTGCCCCCCAATCCTACAATGAGCAGTTCTTC few NA TRBJ2-1 TRBV2 14
CASSYFRGVPLEQYF TGTGCCAGCAGCTACTTTAGGGGGGTCCCACTCGAGCAGTACTTC NA NA TRBJ2-7 TRBV6-5 15
CASSPGQGVEAFF TGTGCCAGCAGCCCGGGACAGGGCGTTGAAGCTTTCTTT few TRBD1 TRBJ1-1 TRBV7-3 13
CSARFLTAEQFF TGCAGTGCTAGGTTTCTTACCGCAGAGCAGTTCTTC few NA TRBJ2-1 TRBV20-1 12
CASSPQFAGTSTDTQYF TGTGCCAGCAGCCCTCAATTTGCGGGTACGAGCACAGATACGCAGTATTTT few NA TRBJ2-3 TRBV7-9 17
CASSLEEGAKYGYTF TGTGCCAGCAGCCTAGAGGAGGGGGCTAAATATGGCTACACCTTC few TRBD1 TRBJ1-2 TRBV7-6 15
CASSLGQGIQPQHF TGTGCCAGCAGCTTGGGACAGGGGATTCAGCCCCAGCATTTT NA TRBD1 TRBJ1-5 TRBV11-2 14
CASSLFAGTDGYTF TGCGCCAGCAGCTTGTTTGCTGGGACGGATGGCTACACCTTC few NA TRBJ1-2 TRBV5-1 14
CASSLAGGVPSYGYTF TGTGCCAGCAGCTTAGCTGGCGGGGTCCCCAGTTATGGCTACACCTTC many NA TRBJ1-2 TRBV11-2 16
CATLTTAGGPYEQYF TGTGCCACCTTGACAACGGCGGGAGGGCCGTACGAGCAGTACTTC NA TRBD2 TRBJ2-7 TRBV28 15
CSVERTGGLMNTEAFF TGCAGCGTTGAGAGGACAGGGGGCCTTATGAACACTGAAGCTTTCTTT NA TRBD1 TRBJ1-1 TRBV29-1 16
CASSPGTGFGYTF TGTGCCAGCTCACCAGGCACAGGCTTTGGCTACACCTTC few NA TRBJ1-2 TRBV18 13
CSARKLAGNYNEQFF TGCAGTGCTAGAAAGCTAGCGGGTAACTACAATGAGCAGTTCTTC few TRBD2 TRBJ2-1 TRBV20-1 15
CASSLKGAPTDTQYF TGTGCCAGCAGCTTAAAGGGGGCCCCGACAGATACGCAGTATTTT NA TRBD1 TRBJ2-3 TRBV7-3 15
CASSYLAENEQFF TGTGCCAGCAGTTACCTAGCGGAGAATGAGCAGTTCTTC NA TRBD2 TRBJ2-1 TRBV6-5 13
CASSFGQGTDTQYF TGCGCCAGCAGCTTCGGACAGGGCACAGATACGCAGTATTTT NA TRBD1 TRBJ2-3 TRBV5-1 14
CASSELAELRETQYF TGTGCCAGCAGTGAGTTAGCGGAGCTCCGGGAGACCCAGTACTTC few NA TRBJ2-5 TRBV2 15
CASSQVAGGSDTQYF TGCGCCAGCAGCCAAGTAGCGGGGGGCTCAGATACGCAGTATTTT few TRBD2 TRBJ2-3 TRBV4-1 15
CSARDQGDEQFF TGCAGTGCTAGAGATCAGGGGGATGAGCAGTTCTTC many TRBD1 TRBJ2-1 TRBV20-1 12
CAWQAVNTGELFF TGTGCCTGGCAAGCGGTGAACACCGGGGAGCTGTTTTTT NA NA TRBJ2-2 TRBV30 13
CASSQRTSGAETQYF TGTGCCAGCAGCCAAAGGACTAGCGGGGCGGAGACCCAGTACTTC NA TRBD2 TRBJ2-5 TRBV3-1 15
CSVAGQINQPQHF TGCAGCGTTGCGGGACAGATTAATCAGCCCCAGCATTTT few TRBD1 TRBJ1-5 TRBV29-1 13
CASSYAGPDQPQHF TGTGCCAGCAGTTACGCCGGACCAGATCAGCCCCAGCATTTT NA NA TRBJ1-5 TRBV6-2/TRBV6-3 14
CASSLGPTSSYEQYF TGTGCCAGCAGCTTAGGACCGACGAGCTCCTACGAGCAGTACTTC NA NA TRBJ2-7 TRBV7-9 15
CASSLYPAGTGELFF TGTGCCAGCAGTTTATACCCGGCTGGCACCGGGGAGCTGTTTTTT NA NA TRBJ2-2 TRBV12-3/TRBV12-4 15
CASSLGAGELSYGYTF TGTGCCAGCAGCTTGGGGGCAGGGGAGTTGAGCTATGGCTACACCTTC few NA TRBJ1-2 TRBV13 16
CASSRADEAFF TGTGCCAGCAGTCGGGCCGATGAAGCTTTCTTT NA NA TRBJ1-1 TRBV12-3/TRBV12-4 11
CASSGNVQYF TGTGCCAGCAGTGGGAACGTACAGTACTTC NA NA TRBJ2-5 TRBV25-1 10
CASSQLDSRYGYTF TGCGCCAGCAGCCAGCTCGACAGCCGCTATGGCTACACCTTC many NA TRBJ1-2 TRBV4-1 14
CASSSSRDRGNTEAFF TGTGCCAGCAGCTCAAGCCGGGACAGGGGGAACACTGAAGCTTTCTTT NA TRBD1 TRBJ1-1 TRBV7-9 16
CASSPPDHQPQHF TGTGCCAGCAGCCCCCCTGACCATCAGCCCCAGCATTTT NA NA TRBJ1-5 TRBV3-1 13
CASSDGQGSGGYTF TGCGCCAGCAGCGATGGCCAGGGGAGCGGTGGCTACACCTTC few NA TRBJ1-2 TRBV5-1 14
CASGFGSDEQFF TGTGCCAGCGGGTTCGGGAGCGATGAGCAGTTCTTC NA NA TRBJ2-1 TRBV7-3 12
CSVVQWTEKPDSTDTQYF TGCAGCGTTGTTCAATGGACAGAGAAACCAGATAGCACAGATACGCAGTATTTT NA NA TRBJ2-3 TRBV29-1 18
CASRQTEITEAFF TGTGCCAGCAGGCAGACAGAGATCACTGAAGCTTTCTTT many NA TRBJ1-1 TRBV11-2 13
CASSEREGDTEAFF TGTGCCAGCAGTGAACGTGAGGGGGACACTGAAGCTTTCTTT few NA TRBJ1-1 TRBV2 14
CASRIGGLAAYEQYF TGTGCCAGCCGGATCGGCGGACTAGCGGCCTACGAGCAGTACTTC NA TRBD2 TRBJ2-7 TRBV27 15
CSARDLGAYEQYF TGCAGTGCTAGAGATCTGGGGGCCTACGAGCAGTACTTC NA NA TRBJ2-7 TRBV20-1 13
CASSYSSSWDRTYEQYF TGTGCCAGCAGTTACTCGAGTAGCTGGGACCGGACCTACGAGCAGTACTTC few NA TRBJ2-7 TRBV6-5 17
CASSEGTGRALNEQFF TGTGCCAGCAGCGAGGGGACCGGGAGGGCATTGAATGAGCAGTTCTTC NA TRBD2 TRBJ2-1 TRBV12-3/TRBV12-4 16
CASSSNGWTGAVNEQFF TGTGCCAGCAGCTCCAATGGTTGGACAGGGGCGGTGAATGAGCAGTTCTTC few TRBD1 TRBJ2-1 TRBV5-6 17